This T cell receptor beta chain was found in a study of blood T cell repertoires in COVID-19. The overall study: COVID-19 samples, acute and convalescent, were from the United States, Italy and Spain. PBMCs, B-cell-depleted T cells, or T cells were the source of the cDNA or gDNA that made up the material.

The assay was immunoSEQ multiplex PCR, and TCRdb's table has in-frame clones only and misses some. The table records about 170,000 clones, 84% of them present only once. Germline V gene sequence: CDR1 GTSNPN, CDR2 SVGIG (reference sequence). V lost 7 bases and J 5 bases, leaving 14 bases between the germline ends. This CDR3 has 12 residues. The J gene is TRBJ1-1, the V gene TRBV30; D uncertain. The TCR sequence derives from a human donor with acute or convalescent COVID-19. The donor label of this sample is uncertain. Sequenced input: peripheral blood. Here the CDR3 reads CASPGVMTEAFF. The CDR3, as DNA: TGTGCCTCGCCGGGAGTAATGACTGAAGCTTTCTTT.